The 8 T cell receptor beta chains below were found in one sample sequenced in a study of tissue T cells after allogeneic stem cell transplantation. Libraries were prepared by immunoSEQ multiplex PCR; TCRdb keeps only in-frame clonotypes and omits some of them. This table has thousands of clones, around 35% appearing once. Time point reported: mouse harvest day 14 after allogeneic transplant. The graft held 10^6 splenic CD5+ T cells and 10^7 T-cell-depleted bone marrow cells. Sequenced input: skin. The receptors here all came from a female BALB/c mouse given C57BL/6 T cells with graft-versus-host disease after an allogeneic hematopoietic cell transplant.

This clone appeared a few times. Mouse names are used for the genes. CDR3: CASSLSGNGNTLYF. The DNA read from the CDR3 is TGTGCCAGCAGTCTGTCAGGGAATGGAAATACGCTCTAT. The J gene is TRBJ1-3, the V gene TRBV26; D is undetermined. The read comes to an end 1 residue before the CDR3 does, leaving the germline J gene to fill in the end. The germline V and J ends were trimmed by 0 bases and 3 bases, with 6 bases remaining between them. The CDR3 consists of 14 residues. Germline V CDR1 and CDR2: KGHPV, FQNQEV (reference sequence).

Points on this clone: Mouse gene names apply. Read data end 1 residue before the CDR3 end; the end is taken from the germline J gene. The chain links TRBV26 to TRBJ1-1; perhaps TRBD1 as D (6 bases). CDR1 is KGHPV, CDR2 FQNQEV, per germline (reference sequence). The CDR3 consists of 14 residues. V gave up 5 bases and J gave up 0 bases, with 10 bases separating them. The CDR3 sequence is CASSLGQSNTEVFF. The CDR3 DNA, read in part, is TGTGCCAGCAGTTTGGGACAATCAAACACAGAAGTCTTC.

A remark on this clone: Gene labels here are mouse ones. The CDR3 bases that were read are TGTGCCAGCAGTCTGTCCCACAACACAGAAGTCTTC. This gives the protein CASSLSHNTEVF. The entire CDR3 protein is CASSLSHNTEVFF. The chain combines TRBV26 with TRBJ1-1; D ambiguous. The CDR3 end is not reached by the read, which stops 1 residue before it; the germline J gene fills it in. Germline V gene data show CDR1 as KGHPV and CDR2 as FQNQEV (reference sequence). This CDR3 has 13 amino acids. V shed 0 bases and J shed 2 bases, with 4 bases lying between them.

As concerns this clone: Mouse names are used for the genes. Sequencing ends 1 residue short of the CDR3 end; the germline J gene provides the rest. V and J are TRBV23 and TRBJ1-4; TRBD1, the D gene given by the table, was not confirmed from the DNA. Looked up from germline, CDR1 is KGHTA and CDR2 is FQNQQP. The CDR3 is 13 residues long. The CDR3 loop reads CSSSQSGNERLFF. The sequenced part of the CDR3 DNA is TGCTCCAGCAGTCAATCAGGGAACGAAAGATTATTT.

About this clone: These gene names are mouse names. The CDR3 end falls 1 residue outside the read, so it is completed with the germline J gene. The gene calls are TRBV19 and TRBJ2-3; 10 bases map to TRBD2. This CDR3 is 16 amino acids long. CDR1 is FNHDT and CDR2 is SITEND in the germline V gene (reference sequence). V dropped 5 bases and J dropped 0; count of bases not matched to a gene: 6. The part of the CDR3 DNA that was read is TGTGCCAGCAGACCCGGACTGGGGGTTAGTGCAGAAACGCTGTAT. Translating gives CASRPGLGVSAETLY. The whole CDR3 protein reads CASRPGLGVSAETLYF.

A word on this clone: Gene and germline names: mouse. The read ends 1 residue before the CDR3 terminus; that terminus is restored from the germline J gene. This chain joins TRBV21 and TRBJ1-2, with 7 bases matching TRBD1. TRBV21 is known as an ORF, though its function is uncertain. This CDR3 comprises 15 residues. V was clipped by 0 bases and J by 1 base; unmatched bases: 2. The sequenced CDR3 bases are TGTGCTAGCAGTCAATCGGGGGACAGAAACTCCGACTACACC. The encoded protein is CASSQSGDRNSDYT. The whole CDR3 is CASSQSGDRNSDYTF.

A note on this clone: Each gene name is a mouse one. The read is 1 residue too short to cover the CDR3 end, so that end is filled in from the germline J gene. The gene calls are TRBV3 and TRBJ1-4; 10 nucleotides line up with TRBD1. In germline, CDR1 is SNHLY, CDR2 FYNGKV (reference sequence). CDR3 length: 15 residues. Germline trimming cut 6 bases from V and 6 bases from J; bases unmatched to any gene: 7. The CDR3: CASREGQGKDERLFF. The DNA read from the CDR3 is TGTGCCAGCAGGGAGGGACAGGGGAAGGACGAAAGATTATTT.

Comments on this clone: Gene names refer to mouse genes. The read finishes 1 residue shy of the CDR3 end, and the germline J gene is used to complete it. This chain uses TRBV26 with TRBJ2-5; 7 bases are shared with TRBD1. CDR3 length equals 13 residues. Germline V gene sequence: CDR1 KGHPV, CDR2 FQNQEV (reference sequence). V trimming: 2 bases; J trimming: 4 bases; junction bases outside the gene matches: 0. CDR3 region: CASSLTGEDTQYF. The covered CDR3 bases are TGTGCCAGCAGTCTGACAGGGGAAGACACCCAGTAC. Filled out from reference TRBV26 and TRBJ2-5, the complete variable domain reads NSKVIQTPRYLVKGQGQKAKMRCIPEKGHPVVFWYQQNKNNEFKFLINFQNQEVLQQIDMTEKRFSAECPSNSPCSLEIQSSEAGDSALYLCASSLTGEDTQYFGPGTRLLVL.